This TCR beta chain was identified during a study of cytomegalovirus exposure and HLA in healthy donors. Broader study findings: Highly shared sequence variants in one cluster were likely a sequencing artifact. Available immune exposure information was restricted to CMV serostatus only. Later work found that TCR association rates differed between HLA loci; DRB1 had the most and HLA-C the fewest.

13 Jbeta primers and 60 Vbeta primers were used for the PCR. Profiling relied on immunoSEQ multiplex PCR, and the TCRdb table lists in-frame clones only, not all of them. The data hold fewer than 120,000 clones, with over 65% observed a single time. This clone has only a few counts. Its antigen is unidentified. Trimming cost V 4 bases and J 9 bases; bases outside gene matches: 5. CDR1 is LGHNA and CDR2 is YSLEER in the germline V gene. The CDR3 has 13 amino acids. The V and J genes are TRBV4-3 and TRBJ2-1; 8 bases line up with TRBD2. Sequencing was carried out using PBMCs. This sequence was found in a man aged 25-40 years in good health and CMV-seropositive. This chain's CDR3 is CASSLGTRGEQFF. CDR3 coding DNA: TGCGCCAGCAGCCTAGGGACTAGGGGTGAGCAGTTCTTC.